The TCR beta chain under discussion was sequenced for a study of cytomegalovirus exposure and HLA in healthy donors. Study-level information: Unique TCRs from HLA-typed donors, 85 million to 100 million of them, were held in an early data release.

V lost 0 bases, J lost 11 bases, and 19 bases lay in between. The CDR3 runs to 15 residues. Germline CDR1 reads LGHNA; CDR2 reads YSLEER. The PCR employed 60 Vbeta primers together with 13 Jbeta primers. Generated by immunoSEQ multiplex PCR, the TCRdb table keeps only in-frame clones and is missing some. The sample records about 120,000 clones, 80% being singletons. The sequenced sample was PBMCs. The TCR originated in a female donor in good health and CMV-seropositive. V usage is TRBV4-3 and J usage is TRBJ2-5; D is uncertain. The CDR3 sequence: CASSQDVVSLREQYF. CDR3 nucleotides: TGCGCCAGCAGCCAAGATGTGGTATCCCTACGAGAGCAGTACTTC.